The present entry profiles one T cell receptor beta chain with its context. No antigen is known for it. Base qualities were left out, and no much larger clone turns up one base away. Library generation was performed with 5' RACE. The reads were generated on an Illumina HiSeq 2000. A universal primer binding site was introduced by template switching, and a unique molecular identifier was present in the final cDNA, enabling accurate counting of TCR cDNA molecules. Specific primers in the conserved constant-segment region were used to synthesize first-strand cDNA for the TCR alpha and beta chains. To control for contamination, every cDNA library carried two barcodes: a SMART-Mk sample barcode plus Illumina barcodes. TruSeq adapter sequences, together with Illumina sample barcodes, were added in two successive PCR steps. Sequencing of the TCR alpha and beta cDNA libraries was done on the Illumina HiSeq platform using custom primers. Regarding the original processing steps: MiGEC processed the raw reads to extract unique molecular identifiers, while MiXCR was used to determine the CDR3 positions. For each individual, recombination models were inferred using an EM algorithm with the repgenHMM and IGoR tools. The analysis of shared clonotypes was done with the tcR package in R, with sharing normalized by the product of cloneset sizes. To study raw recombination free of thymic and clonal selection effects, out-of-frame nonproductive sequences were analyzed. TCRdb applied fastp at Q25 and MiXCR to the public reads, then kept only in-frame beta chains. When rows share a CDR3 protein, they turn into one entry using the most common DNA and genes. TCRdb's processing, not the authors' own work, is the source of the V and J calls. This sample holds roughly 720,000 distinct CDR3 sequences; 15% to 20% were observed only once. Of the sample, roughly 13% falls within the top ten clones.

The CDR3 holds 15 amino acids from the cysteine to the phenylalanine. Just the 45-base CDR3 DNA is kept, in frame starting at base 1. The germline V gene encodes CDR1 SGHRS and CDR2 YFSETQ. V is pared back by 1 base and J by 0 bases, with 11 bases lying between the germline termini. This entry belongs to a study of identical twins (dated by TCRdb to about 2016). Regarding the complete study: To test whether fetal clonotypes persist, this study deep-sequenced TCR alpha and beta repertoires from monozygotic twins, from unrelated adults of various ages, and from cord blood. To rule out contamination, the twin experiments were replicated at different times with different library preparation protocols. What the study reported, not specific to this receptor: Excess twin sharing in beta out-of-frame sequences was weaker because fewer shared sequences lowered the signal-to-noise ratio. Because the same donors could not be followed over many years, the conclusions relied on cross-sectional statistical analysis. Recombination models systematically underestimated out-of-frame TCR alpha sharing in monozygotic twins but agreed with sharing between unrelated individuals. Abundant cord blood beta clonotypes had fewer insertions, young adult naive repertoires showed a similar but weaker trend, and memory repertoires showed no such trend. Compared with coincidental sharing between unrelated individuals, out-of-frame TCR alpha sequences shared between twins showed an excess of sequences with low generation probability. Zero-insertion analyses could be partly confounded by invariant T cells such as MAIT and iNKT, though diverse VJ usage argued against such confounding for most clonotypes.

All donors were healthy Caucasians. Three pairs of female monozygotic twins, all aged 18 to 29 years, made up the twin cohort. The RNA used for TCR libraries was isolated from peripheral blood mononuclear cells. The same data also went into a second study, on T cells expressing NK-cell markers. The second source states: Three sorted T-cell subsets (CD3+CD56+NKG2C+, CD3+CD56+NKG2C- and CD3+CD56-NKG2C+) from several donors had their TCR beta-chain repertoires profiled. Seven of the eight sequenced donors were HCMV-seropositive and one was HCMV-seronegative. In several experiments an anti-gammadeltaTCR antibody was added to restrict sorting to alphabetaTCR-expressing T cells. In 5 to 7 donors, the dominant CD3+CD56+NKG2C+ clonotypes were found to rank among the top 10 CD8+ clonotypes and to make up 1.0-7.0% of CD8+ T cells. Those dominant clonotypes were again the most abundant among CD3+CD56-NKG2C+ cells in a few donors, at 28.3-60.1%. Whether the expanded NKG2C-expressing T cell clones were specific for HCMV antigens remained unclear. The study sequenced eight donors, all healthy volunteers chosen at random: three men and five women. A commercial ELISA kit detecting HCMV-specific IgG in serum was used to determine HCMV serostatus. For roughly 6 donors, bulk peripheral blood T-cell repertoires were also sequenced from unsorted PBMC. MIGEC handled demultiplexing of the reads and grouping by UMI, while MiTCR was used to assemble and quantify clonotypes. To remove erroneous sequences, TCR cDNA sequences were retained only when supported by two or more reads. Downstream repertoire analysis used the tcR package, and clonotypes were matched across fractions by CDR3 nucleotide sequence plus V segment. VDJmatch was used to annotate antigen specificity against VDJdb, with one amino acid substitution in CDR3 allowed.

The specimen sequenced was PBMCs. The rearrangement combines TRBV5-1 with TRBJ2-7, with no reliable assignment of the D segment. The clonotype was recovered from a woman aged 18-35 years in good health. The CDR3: CASSLQPGYSYEQYF. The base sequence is TGCGCCAGCAGCTTGCAACCAGGATACTCCTACGAGCAGTACTTC.